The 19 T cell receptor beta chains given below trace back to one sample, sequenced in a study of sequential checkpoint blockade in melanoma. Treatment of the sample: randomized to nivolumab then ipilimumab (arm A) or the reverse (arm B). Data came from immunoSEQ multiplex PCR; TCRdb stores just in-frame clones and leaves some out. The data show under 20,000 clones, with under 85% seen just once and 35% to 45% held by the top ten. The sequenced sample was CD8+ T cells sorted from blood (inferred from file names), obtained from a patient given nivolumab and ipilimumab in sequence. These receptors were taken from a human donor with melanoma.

The CDR3 region is CASMELAGTYEQYF. Written as DNA, the CDR3 is TGTGCCAGCATGGAGCTAGCGGGGACCTACGAGCAGTACTTC. The chain recombines TRBV5-6 with TRBJ2-7; the match to TRBD2 covers 9 bases. Germline loops: CDR1 SGHDT, CDR2 YYEEEE. This CDR3 region has 14 residues. Trimming at V came to 6 bases and at J to 2 bases, leaving 6 bases not matched to a gene.

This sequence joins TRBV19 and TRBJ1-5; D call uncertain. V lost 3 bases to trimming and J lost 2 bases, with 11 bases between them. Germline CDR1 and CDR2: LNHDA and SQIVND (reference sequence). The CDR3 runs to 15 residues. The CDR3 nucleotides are TGTGCCAGTAGTATCGACCTACGGGGCAATCAGCCCCAGCATTTT. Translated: CASSIDLRGNQPQHF.

The CDR3 is CAISSITGADYNEQFF. The CDR3 DNA follows: TGTGCCATCAGCTCGATCACAGGGGCGGACTACAATGAGCAGTTCTTC. V gene TRBV10-3 combines with J gene TRBJ2-1, with 7 bases matching TRBD1. CDR1 and CDR2 from the germline V gene are ENHRY and SYGVKD. This CDR3 is built from 16 residues. The trim removed 6 bases at V and 3 bases at J, leaving 11 bases unmatched.

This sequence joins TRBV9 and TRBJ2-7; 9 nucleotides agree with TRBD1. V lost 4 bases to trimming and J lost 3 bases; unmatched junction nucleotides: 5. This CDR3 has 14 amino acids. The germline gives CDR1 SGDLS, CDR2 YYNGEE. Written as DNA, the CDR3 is TGTGCCAGCAGCCTCCGGGACAGGGTCTACGAGCAGTACTTC. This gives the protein CASSLRDRVYEQYF.

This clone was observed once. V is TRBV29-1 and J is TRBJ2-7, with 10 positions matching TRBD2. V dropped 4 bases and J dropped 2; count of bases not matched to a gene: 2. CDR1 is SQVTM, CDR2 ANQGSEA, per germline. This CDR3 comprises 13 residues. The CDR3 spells CSVVAGGTYEQYF. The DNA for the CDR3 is TGCAGCGTTGTAGCGGGGGGTACCTACGAGCAGTACTTC.

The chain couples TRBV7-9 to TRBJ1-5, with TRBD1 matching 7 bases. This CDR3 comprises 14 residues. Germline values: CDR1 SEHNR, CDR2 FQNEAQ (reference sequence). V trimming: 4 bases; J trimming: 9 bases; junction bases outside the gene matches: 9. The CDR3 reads CASSSGQESWPQHF. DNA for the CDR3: TGTGCCAGCAGCTCCGGACAGGAGTCATGGCCCCAGCATTTT.

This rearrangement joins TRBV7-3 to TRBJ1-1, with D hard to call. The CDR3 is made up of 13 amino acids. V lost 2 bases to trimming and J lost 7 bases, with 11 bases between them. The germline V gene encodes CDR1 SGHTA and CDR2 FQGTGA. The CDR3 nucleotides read TGTGCCAGCAGCTTAGACGCAACTAGTGAAGCTTTCTTT. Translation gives CASSLDATSEAFF.

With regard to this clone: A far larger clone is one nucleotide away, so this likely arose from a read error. This CDR3 is CASSESGTVNTEAFF. The CDR3 DNA follows: TGTGCCAGCAGTGAGTCAGGCACAGTGAACACTGAAGCTTTCTTT. J is TRBJ1-1 and V is TRBV6-4; D unclear. CDR3 size: 15 residues. Germline loops: CDR1 MRHNA, CDR2 SNTAGT. V was shortened by 3 bases and J by 0 bases, with 11 bases between the two germline ends.

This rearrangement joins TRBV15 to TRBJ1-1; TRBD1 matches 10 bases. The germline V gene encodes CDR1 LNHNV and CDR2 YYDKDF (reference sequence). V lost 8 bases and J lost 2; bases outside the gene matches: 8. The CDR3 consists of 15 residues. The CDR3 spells CATHPGQGLNTEAFF. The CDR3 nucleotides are TGTGCCACCCACCCGGGACAGGGGCTAAACACTGAAGCTTTCTTT.

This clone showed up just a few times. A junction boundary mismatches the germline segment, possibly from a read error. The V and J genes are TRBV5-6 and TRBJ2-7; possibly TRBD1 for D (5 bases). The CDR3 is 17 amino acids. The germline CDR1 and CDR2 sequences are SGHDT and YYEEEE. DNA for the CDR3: TGCGCCAGCAGCCAAGATTTCGGCAGGGTAGGGTCCTACGAGCAGTACTTC. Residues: CASSQDFGRVGSYEQYF.

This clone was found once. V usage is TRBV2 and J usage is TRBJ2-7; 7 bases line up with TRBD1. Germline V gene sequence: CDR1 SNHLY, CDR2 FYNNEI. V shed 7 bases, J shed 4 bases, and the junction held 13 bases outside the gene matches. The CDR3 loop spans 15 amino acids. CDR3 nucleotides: TGTGCCAGCACGGGAAGGGGGACAGCTTTGTACGAGCAGTACTTC. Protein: CASTGRGTALYEQYF.

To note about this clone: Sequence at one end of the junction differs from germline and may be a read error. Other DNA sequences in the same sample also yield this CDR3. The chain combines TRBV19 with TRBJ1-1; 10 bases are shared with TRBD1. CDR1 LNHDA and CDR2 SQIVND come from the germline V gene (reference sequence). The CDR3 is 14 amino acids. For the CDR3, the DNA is TGCGCCAGTAGGACGGGACAGGGGAGCACTGAAGCTTTCTTT. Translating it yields CASRTGQGSTEAFF.

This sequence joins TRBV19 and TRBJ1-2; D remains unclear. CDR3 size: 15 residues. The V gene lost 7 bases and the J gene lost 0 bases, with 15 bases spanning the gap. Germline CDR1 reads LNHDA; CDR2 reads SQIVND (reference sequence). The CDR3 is CASTGSPDSNYGYTF. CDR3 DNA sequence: TGTGCCAGTACCGGGAGCCCGGACTCTAACTATGGCTACACCTTC.

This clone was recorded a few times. CDR3 sequence (DNA): TGTGCCAGCAGCTTTGGGGGGGTGGATGGCTACACCTTC. This sequence encodes CASSFGGVDGYTF. The gene calls are TRBV7-9 and TRBJ1-2; possible D gene TRBD1, 5 bases. V dropped 3 bases and J dropped 6 bases, with 11 bases sitting between them. The CDR3 totals 13 residues. Germline V gives CDR1 SEHNR, CDR2 FQNEAQ (reference sequence).

The CDR3 DNA reads as TGTGCCAGTAGTATAGATGGGGAGTCGTACGAGCAGTACTTC. As protein: CASSIDGESYEQYF. This chain uses TRBV19 with TRBJ2-7, with TRBD2 as a possible D gene (5 bases). The germline V gene encodes CDR1 LNHDA and CDR2 SQIVND (reference sequence). V shed 0 bases and J shed 4 bases, with 10 bases lying between them. The CDR3 is made up of 14 amino acids.

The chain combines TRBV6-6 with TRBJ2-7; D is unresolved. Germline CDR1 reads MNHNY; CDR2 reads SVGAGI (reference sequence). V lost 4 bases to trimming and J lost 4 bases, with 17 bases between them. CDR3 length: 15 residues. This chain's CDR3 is CASSWSSPNQYEQYF. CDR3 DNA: TGTGCCAGCAGTTGGAGCAGCCCAAATCAATACGAGCAGTACTTC.

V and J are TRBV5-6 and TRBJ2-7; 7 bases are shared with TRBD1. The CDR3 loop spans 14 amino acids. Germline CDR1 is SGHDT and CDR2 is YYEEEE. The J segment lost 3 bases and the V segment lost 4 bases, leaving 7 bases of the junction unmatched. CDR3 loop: CASSPGTAHYEQYF. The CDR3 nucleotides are TGTGCCAGCAGCCCGGGGACAGCACACTACGAGCAGTACTTC.

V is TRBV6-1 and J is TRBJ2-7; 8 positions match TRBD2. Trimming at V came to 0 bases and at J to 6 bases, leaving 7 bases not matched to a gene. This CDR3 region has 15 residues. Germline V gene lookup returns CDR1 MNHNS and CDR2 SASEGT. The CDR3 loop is CASSEALGLAGEQYF. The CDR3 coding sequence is TGTGCCAGCAGTGAAGCGCTGGGGCTAGCGGGCGAGCAGTACTTC.

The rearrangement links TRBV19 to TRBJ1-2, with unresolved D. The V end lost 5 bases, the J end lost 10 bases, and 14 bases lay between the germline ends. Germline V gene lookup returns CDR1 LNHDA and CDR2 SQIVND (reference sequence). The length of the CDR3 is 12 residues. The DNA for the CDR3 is TGTGCCAGTAGTCCCCCGCCAGGCGACTACACCTTC. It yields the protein CASSPPPGDYTF.